This T cell receptor beta chain was captured in a study of blood T cell repertoires in COVID-19. Authors' data handling: Amplifying reference gene primers gave estimates of nucleated cell counts. Repertoires were generated with immunoSEQ multiplex PCR, while TCRdb's copy carries only in-frame clones and drops some. Clone size and the V and J calls come from that table; the DNA yielded D and trimming. The sample records approximately 350,000 clones, over 75% being singletons. In Cohort 3, a recovered donor had either two negative PCRs, clearance, or symptom resolution. The sample consisted of PBMCs or T cells enriched from blood (not recorded which). This receptor was obtained from a woman aged 30 to 39 who had recovered from COVID-19.

CDR3 residues: CASSSRVRGAQLNEQFF. As DNA, the CDR3 is TGTGCCAGCAGTTCCCGAGTGCGCGGGGCCCAGCTCAATGAGCAGTTCTTC. The J gene is TRBJ2-1, the V gene TRBV28; D perhaps matches TRBD2 (6 bases). V lost 4 bases to trimming and J lost 6 bases, with 22 bases between them. The CDR3 is made up of 17 amino acids. The germline CDR1 and CDR2 sequences are MDHEN and SYDVKM.